One sample yielded the 10 T cell receptor beta chains listed below, sequenced in a study of PD-L1 blockade in urothelial cancer. Time point here: pretreatment peripheral blood. Sequenced by immunoSEQ multiplex PCR; TCRdb stores in-frame clones only, minus some. The sample yields roughly 51,000 clones, less than 85% seen once. Sequencing was performed on PBMCs, taken around atezolizumab (anti-PD-L1) treatment. These receptor sequences come from a man between 70 and 80 years old with urothelial cancer.

The chain is built from TRBV7-9 and TRBJ1-1; D remains unclear. This CDR3 is built from 12 residues. Germline loops: CDR1 SEHNR, CDR2 FQNEAQ (reference sequence). The V and J ends lost 3 bases and 11 bases respectively, with 13 bases between them. CDR3 bases: TGTGCCAGCAGCTTGGCCGAGGGAGAGGCTTTCTTT. The encoded protein is CASSLAEGEAFF. Together with reference TRBV7-9 and TRBJ1-1, the CDR3 gives the full variable domain: DTGVSQNPRHKITKRGQNVTFRCDPISEHNRLYWYRQTLGQGPEFLTYFQNEAQLEKSRLLSDRFSAERPKGSFSTLEIQRTEQGDSAMYLCASSLAEGEAFFGQGTRLTVV.

This clone was observed once. The V gene is TRBV18, the J gene TRBJ2-7; no clear D gene. Germline V gene lookup returns CDR1 KGHSH and CDR2 LQKENI. This CDR3 has 15 residues. V lost 0 bases, J lost 1 base, and 10 bases lay in between. CDR3 nucleotide sequence: TGTGCCAGCTCACCACCGTCTGGCGGATCCTACGAGCAGTACTTC. As protein: CASSPPSGGSYEQYF.

The CDR3 sequence is CASRGEQGATGNTIYF. CDR3 coding DNA: TGTGCCAGCAGGGGCGAACAGGGGGCTACTGGAAACACCATATATTTT. This chain joins TRBV6-6 and TRBJ1-3, with 9 positions matching TRBD1. CDR1 MNHNY and CDR2 SVGAGI come from the germline V gene (reference sequence). CDR3 length equals 16 residues. The ends lost 6 bases at V and 2 bases at J; junction bases unmatched: 8.

The genes are TRBV5-1 and TRBJ2-2, with TRBD1 identical over 10 bases. This CDR3 comprises 16 residues. V lost 3 bases, J lost 4 bases, and 6 bases stayed unmatched. Per the germline V gene, CDR1 is SGHRS and CDR2 is YFSETQ. The CDR3: CASSSPGTGVTGELFF. CDR3 coding DNA: TGCGCCAGCAGCTCCCCCGGGACAGGGGTCACCGGGGAGCTGTTTTTT.

This clone occurred a few times. This chain uses TRBV4-1 with TRBJ1-2; 10 bases are shared with TRBD1. Germline assignment: CDR1 MGHRA and CDR2 YSYEKL. The junction had 3 bases not matched to a gene; V was cut back by 0 bases and J by 11 bases. The CDR3 runs to 13 residues. CDR3 DNA: TGCGCCAGCAGCCAAGAGGACAGGGGGAGATACACCTTC. It codes for CASSQEDRGRYTF.

The chain has TRBV2 and TRBJ2-2; 7 bases map to TRBD2. The CDR3 is made up of 17 amino acids. Germline V gene data show CDR1 as SNHLY and CDR2 as FYNNEI. V trimming: 8 bases; J trimming: 3 bases; junction bases outside the gene matches: 15. Here the CDR3 reads CASRPTLGEGYTGELFF. As DNA, the CDR3 is TGTGCCAGCCGGCCGACTCTGGGGGAGGGATACACCGGGGAGCTGTTTTTT. Based on the CDR3 plus reference TRBV2 and TRBJ2-2, the full variable domain is EPEVTQTPSHQVTQMGQEVILRCVPISNHLYFYWYRQILGQKVEFLVSFYNNEISEKSEIFDDQFSVERPDGSNFTLKIRSTKLEDSAMYFCASRPTLGEGYTGELFFGEGSRLTVL.

This chain connects TRBV7-8 to TRBJ1-1; 7 bases match TRBD1. V was clipped by 4 bases and J by 11 bases; unmatched bases: 4. Looked up from germline, CDR1 is SGHVS and CDR2 is FQNEAQ. CDR3 size: 11 residues. The CDR3 is CASSSTGDAFF. CDR3 in DNA: TGTGCCAGCAGCTCAACAGGGGACGCTTTCTTT.

V usage is TRBV9 and J usage is TRBJ1-1, with D unclear. The ends were cut back, 7 bases at V and 1 base at J, with 14 bases in the middle. The CDR3 is made up of 14 amino acids. Per the germline V gene, CDR1 is SGDLS and CDR2 is YYNGEE. The DNA for the CDR3 is TGTGCCAGCTCAACACAGAGTTGGAACACTGAAGCTTTCTTT. Translation gives CASSTQSWNTEAFF.

The rearrangement uses TRBV5-1 and TRBJ2-7; 7 nucleotides align to TRBD2. After removal of 3 bases from V and 3 bases from J, the junction contained 12 bases not matched to a gene. Germline loops: CDR1 SGHRS, CDR2 YFSETQ. This CDR3 is 16 amino acids long. The CDR3 spells CASSSDPLATNYEQYF. The CDR3 coding sequence is TGCGCCAGCAGCTCAGACCCACTAGCGACAAACTACGAGCAGTACTTC.

This sequence joins TRBV19 and TRBJ1-5; D is unresolved. Trimming pared 7 bases from V and 0 bases from J, leaving 10 bases between. CDR1 is LNHDA and CDR2 is SQIVND in the germline V gene (reference sequence). The CDR3 runs 14 residues. CDR3 DNA sequence: TGTGCCAGTACCATACAGTATAGCAATCAGCCCCAGCATTTT. Its translation is CASTIQYSNQPQHF. Full variable domain (remainder filled in from reference TRBV19 and TRBJ1-5): DGGITQSPKYLFRKEGQNVTLSCEQNLNHDAMYWYRQDPGQGLRLIYYSQIVNDFQKGDIAEGYSVSREKKESFPLTVTSAQKNPTAFYLCASTIQYSNQPQHFGDGTRLSIL.